These T cell receptor beta chains were read from a single sample in a study of control samples from healthy donors and cancer patients. Data came from immunoSEQ multiplex PCR; TCRdb stores just in-frame clones and leaves some out. Of about 69,000 clones listed, 89% are singletons. Sequencing was carried out using PBMCs. These receptors originate from a man in his fifties or sixties with colorectal cancer. Each CDR3 is given with its conserved first and last residue. The D gene is left open where the match is weak. Rows give clone size only sometimes, using once, few, many, or a class for an expanded clone.

14	NA	NA	TRBV4-1	TRBJ1-4	CASSQSMGMEKLFF	TGCGCCAGCAGCCAATCTATGGGGATGGAAAAACTGTTTTTT
13	NA	NA	TRBV5-1	TRBJ1-2	CASSPDGGYGYTF	TGCGCCAGCAGCCCTGATGGGGGTTATGGCTACACCTTC
14	NA	NA	TRBV11-1	TRBJ1-6	CASSLRGAASPLHF	TGTGCCAGCAGCTTACGGGGGGCCGCTTCACCCCTCCACTTT
14	TRBD1	NA	TRBV6-6	TRBJ1-1	CASRTGTDLGIAFF	TGTGCCAGCAGAACTGGGACAGACCTCGGTATAGCTTTCTTT
13	NA	NA	TRBV27	TRBJ1-2	CASSFDPRGGYTF	TGTGCCAGCAGTTTTGATCCCCGCGGTGGCTACACCTTC
12	NA	NA	TRBV6-5	TRBJ1-1	CASSLRLGEAFF	TGTGCCAGCAGTTTAAGACTGGGAGAAGCTTTCTTT
16	TRBD1	NA	TRBV4-1	TRBJ1-5	CASSQGFDRGNQPQHF	TGCGCCAGCAGCCAAGGGTTCGACAGGGGGAATCAGCCCCAGCATTTT
17	TRBD2	NA	TRBV7-6	TRBJ2-1	CASSLRALREGSNEQFF	TGTGCCAGCAGCTTAAGGGCCCTAAGGGAGGGCTCGAATGAGCAGTTCTTC
15	NA	NA	TRBV5-1	TRBJ1-1	CASSLGTGMNTEAFF	TGCGCCAGCAGCTTGGGCACAGGGATGAACACTGAAGCTTTCTTT
11	NA	NA	TRBV2	TRBJ2-1	CASSAGQAQFF	TGTGCCAGCAGTGCGGGCCAGGCCCAGTTCTTC
15	TRBD1	NA	TRBV18	TRBJ2-5	CASSPTGTGGETQYF	TGTGCCAGCTCACCAACCGGGACAGGGGGAGAGACCCAGTACTTC
13	NA	NA	TRBV5-1	TRBJ1-2	CASSLGTGNGYTF	TGCGCCAGCAGCTTGGGAACAGGGAATGGCTACACCTTC
12	NA	NA	TRBV30	TRBJ2-3	CAWTRDADTQYF	TGTGCCTGGACTAGGGACGCAGATACGCAGTATTTT
14	NA	NA	TRBV3-1/TRBV3-2	TRBJ1-1	CASRFTGTNTEAFF	TGTGCCAGCAGGTTTACAGGGACAAACACTGAAGCTTTCTTT
16	NA	NA	TRBV4-3	TRBJ2-7	CASSQQPRARGYEQYF	TGCGCCAGCAGCCAACAACCCAGGGCCCGCGGGTACGAGCAGTACTTC
17	NA	NA	TRBV4-2	TRBJ2-3	CASSPPGVDSGLDTQYF	TGTGCCAGCAGCCCCCCAGGGGTCGACAGCGGTTTGGATACGCAGTATTTT
16	NA	NA	TRBV4-1	TRBJ1-2	CASSQDEGSFNYGYTF	TGCGCCAGCAGCCAAGATGAGGGGTCCTTCAACTATGGCTACACCTTC
9	NA	NA	TRBV29-1	TRBJ2-2	CSGRGELFF	TGCAGCGGGCGGGGGGAGCTGTTTTTT
17	TRBD1	NA	TRBV4-1	TRBJ2-7	CASSQDRGGQGAYEQYF	TGCGCCAGCAGCCAAGACCGGGGGGGACAGGGGGCCTACGAGCAGTACTTC
13	NA	NA	TRBV7-2	TRBJ2-1	CASSSYIDNEQFF	TGTGCCAGCAGCTCGTATATAGACAATGAGCAGTTCTTC
15	TRBD2	NA	TRBV11-3	TRBJ2-2	CASSPWGGKTGELFF	TGTGCCAGCAGCCCATGGGGGGGAAAGACCGGGGAGCTGTTTTTT
11	NA	NA	TRBV20-1	TRBJ1-1	CSAKGLPQAFF	TGCAGTGCAAAAGGCCTGCCCCAAGCTTTCTTT
14	NA	NA	TRBV6-1	TRBJ1-2	CASSPGPSFNGYTF	TGTGCCAGCAGTCCGGGACCCTCGTTCAATGGCTACACCTTC
15	NA	NA	TRBV13	TRBJ2-3	CASSLVWQQIDTQYF	TGTGCCAGCAGCTTAGTGTGGCAACAGATAGATACGCAGTATTTT
14	NA	NA	TRBV30	TRBJ2-7	CAWSVLRDRPVQYF	TGTGCCTGGAGTGTACTGAGAGACAGGCCGGTCCAGTACTTC
15	TRBD2	NA	TRBV6-6	TRBJ2-1	CATGGGTSRYNEQFF	TGTGCCACCGGTGGGGGGACTAGTCGTTACAATGAGCAGTTCTTC
16	NA	NA	TRBV18	TRBJ1-5	CASSPPSARGYQPQHF	TGTGCCAGCTCACCACCATCGGCCCGAGGGTATCAGCCCCAGCATTTT
14	NA	few	TRBV6-5	TRBJ1-2	CASSYTAGNYGYTF	TGTGCCAGCAGTTACACCGCCGGTAACTATGGCTACACCTTC
15	TRBD1	NA	TRBV19	TRBJ2-3	CASSGTGMFTDTQYF	TGTGCCAGTAGTGGGACAGGGATGTTTACAGATACGCAGTATTTT
13	NA	NA	TRBV12-3/TRBV12-4	TRBJ1-4	CASSLQGYEKLFF	TGTGCCAGCAGTTTGCAGGGTTACGAAAAACTGTTTTTT
16	NA	NA	TRBV5-4	TRBJ1-5	CASSPGHPNSNQPQHF	TGTGCCAGCAGCCCAGGACACCCGAATAGCAATCAGCCCCAGCATTTT
14	NA	NA	TRBV5-6	TRBJ2-7	CASSLRGYGGEQYF	TGTGCCAGCAGCCTACGGGGGTATGGAGGCGAGCAGTACTTC
11	TRBD2	NA	TRBV12-3/TRBV12-4	TRBJ2-3	CASSSQLAKYF	TGTGCCAGCAGCTCGCAACTAGCGAAGTATTTT
15	NA	NA	TRBV4-2	TRBJ2-5	CASSQERSEGETQYF	TGTGCCAGCAGCCAAGAGAGGAGCGAGGGGGAGACCCAGTACTTC
13	NA	NA	TRBV4-1	TRBJ2-7	CASSQAASYEQYF	TGCGCCAGCAGCCAAGCAGCATCCTACGAGCAGTACTTC
15	NA	NA	TRBV5-3	TRBJ1-4	CARSCPHRLYEKLFF	TGTGCCAGAAGCTGCCCCCACCGCTTGTACGAGAAACTGTTTTTT
14	NA	NA	TRBV19	TRBJ2-1	CASSTRGFYNEQFF	TGTGCCAGTAGTACCCGGGGGTTCTACAATGAGCAGTTCTTC
13	TRBD1	NA	TRBV10-2	TRBJ2-7	CASSEVTGAGRYF	TGCGCCAGCAGTGAGGTGACAGGGGCCGGGCGGTACTTC
14	TRBD1	NA	TRBV20-1	TRBJ1-6	CSASRQGLGSPLHF	TGCAGTGCTAGTCGACAGGGGCTGGGTTCACCCCTCCACTTT
17	TRBD1	NA	TRBV6-6	TRBJ1-1	CASSRPGAGGRSTEAFF	TGTGCCAGCAGCCGACCCGGGGCAGGGGGCAGGAGCACTGAAGCTTTCTTT
15	NA	NA	TRBV3-1/TRBV3-2	TRBJ2-7	CASSPFSTASYEQYF	TGTGCCAGCAGCCCTTTCTCGACTGCCTCCTACGAGCAGTACTTC
14	NA	once	TRBV15	TRBJ1-5	CATSRDLGFQPQHF	TGTGCCACCAGCAGAGATCTAGGTTTTCAGCCCCAGCATTTT
17	NA	NA	TRBV12-5	TRBJ2-2	CASGLSGRVGFTGELFF	TGTGCTAGTGGTTTGTCAGGTCGCGTTGGTTTCACCGGGGAGCTGTTTTTT
14	NA	NA	TRBV5-8	TRBJ1-5	CASSLVGTAQPQHF	TGTGCCAGCAGTCTTGTGGGGACGGCTCAGCCCCAGCATTTT
12	NA	NA	TRBV6-6	TRBJ2-3	CASRDGADTQYF	TGTGCCAGCAGGGACGGGGCAGATACGCAGTATTTT
14	TRBD1	NA	TRBV9	TRBJ2-2	CASSVATGDGELFF	TGTGCCAGCAGCGTAGCGACAGGGGATGGGGAGCTGTTTTTT
13	NA	NA	TRBV14	TRBJ2-3	CASSLLSADTQYF	TGTGCCAGCAGCCTCCTAAGTGCCGATACGCAGTATTTT
11	NA	NA	TRBV12-3/TRBV12-4	TRBJ1-1	CASRLNTEAFF	TGTGCCAGTAGACTGAACACTGAAGCTTTCTTT
13	NA	NA	TRBV5-1	TRBJ1-1	CASRSEMNTEAFF	TGCGCCAGCAGATCGGAGATGAACACTGAAGCTTTCTTT